The 8 T cell receptor beta chains reported below all come from one sample, sequenced in a study of technical replicates of blood from several donors. Data came from immunoSEQ multiplex PCR; TCRdb stores just in-frame clones and leaves some out. Altogether roughly 40,000 clones are present, 96% being singletons, with the ten largest covering 0.37%. Sequencing used T cells isolated from PBMCs. Receptors originate from a human donor in good health.

The chain combines TRBV28 with TRBJ2-5, with 7 bases aligning to TRBD1. The CDR3 is 13 amino acids. Looked up from germline, CDR1 is MDHEN and CDR2 is SYDVKM. V dropped 4 bases and J dropped 2; count of bases not matched to a gene: 1. The CDR3 sequence is CASSSGQQETQYF. In nucleotides, the CDR3 is TGTGCCAGCAGTTCGGGACAGCAAGAGACCCAGTACTTC. Based on the CDR3 plus reference TRBV28 and TRBJ2-5, the full variable domain is DVKVTQSSRYLVKRTGEKVFLECVQDMDHENMFWYRQDPGLGLRLIYFSYDVKMKEKGDIPEGYSVSREKKERFSLILESASTNQTSMYLCASSSGQQETQYFGPGTRLLVL.

CDR3 in DNA: TGTGCCAGCAGTGAGGGGACACCGAACACCGGGGAGCTGTTTTTT. It specifies CASSEGTPNTGELFF. V is TRBV2 and J is TRBJ2-2, with D perhaps TRBD1 (6 bases). The CDR3 is 15 amino acids. Germline values: CDR1 SNHLY, CDR2 FYNNEI. The V end was cut by 3 bases, the J end by 0 bases, with 8 bases between. The full variable domain, its missing parts supplied by reference TRBV2 and TRBJ2-2, is EPEVTQTPSHQVTQMGQEVILRCVPISNHLYFYWYRQILGQKVEFLVSFYNNEISEKSEIFDDQFSVERPDGSNFTLKIRSTKLEDSAMYFCASSEGTPNTGELFFGEGSRLTVL.

This clone was detected only a few times. The rearrangement uses TRBV4-2 and TRBJ1-1, with D perhaps TRBD1 (5 bases). V was shortened by 0 bases and J by 5 bases, with 22 bases between the two germline ends. CDR1 is LGHNA, CDR2 YNFKEQ, per germline. The CDR3 loop spans 18 amino acids. The CDR3 loop is CASSQEGFGGGGRTEAFF. In DNA, the CDR3 is TGTGCCAGCAGCCAAGAGGGATTTGGGGGGGGAGGAAGAACTGAAGCTTTCTTT.

The V call is TRBV4-1, the J call TRBJ2-7; TRBD2 is a possible D gene (6 bases). This CDR3 spans 18 amino acids. Trimming took 4 bases from V and 1 from J, leaving 23 bases between them. Germline V gene lookup returns CDR1 MGHRA and CDR2 YSYEKL. CDR3 in amino acids: CASSPTRDSGWKSYEQYF. The CDR3 nucleotides are TGCGCCAGCAGCCCTACCCGGGACTCGGGGTGGAAGTCCTACGAGCAGTACTTC.

The chain uses TRBV27 and TRBJ1-5, with 8 nucleotides matching TRBD1. CDR3 length: 18 residues. From germline, CDR1 is MNHEY and CDR2 SMNVEV (reference sequence). Germline trimming cut 9 bases from V and 0 bases from J; bases unmatched to any gene: 16. CDR3 in DNA: TGTGCCAGTAACTCAGGGGGCCCGCTAGGCGATAGCAATCAGCCCCAGCATTTT. This encodes CASNSGGPLGDSNQPQHF.

CDR3 nucleotide sequence: TGTGCCAGCAGTCTACTCCCGACTAGTATCACCGGGGAGCTGTTTTTT. This sequence encodes CASSLLPTSITGELFF. This rearrangement joins TRBV27 to TRBJ2-2, with a possible D match to TRBD2 (6 bases). Germline CDR1 is MNHEY and CDR2 is SMNVEV (reference sequence). V lost 5 bases, J lost 4 bases, and 17 bases lay in between. This CDR3 has 16 amino acids.

This chain links TRBV13 with TRBJ1-2; 9 bases are a match to TRBD1. This CDR3 spans 13 amino acids. The V segment lost 5 bases and the J segment 8 bases; nucleotides outside the gene matches: 6. CDR1 is PRHDT, CDR2 FYEKMQ, per germline (reference sequence). The CDR3 nucleotides are TGTGCCAGCAGCCTGGACAGGGGAGGAGGCTACACCTTC. As protein: CASSLDRGGGYTF.

V and J are TRBV9 and TRBJ2-7; 9 nucleotides agree with TRBD1. This CDR3 comprises 15 residues. The germline V gene has CDR1 SGDLS and CDR2 YYNGEE. V gave up 2 bases and J gave up 2 bases; unmatched junction bases: 5. CDR3: CASSVDRGEAYEQYF. The CDR3 DNA follows: TGTGCCAGCAGCGTCGACAGGGGGGAAGCCTACGAGCAGTACTTC.